This TCR beta chain appears in the sequencing data of a study of blood T cell repertoires in COVID-19. Study-wide background: Whether acute or convalescent, the COVID-19 samples came from the United States, Italy and Spain. PBMCs, B-cell-depleted T cells, or T cells provided the cDNA or gDNA that made up the material.

A few counts support this clone. The Seattle patients joined while their infection was active and were tracked longitudinally afterward. Per the study methods: Quantification of nucleated cells was approximated via reference gene primer amplification. TCRdb's table, derived via immunoSEQ multiplex PCR, lists solely in-frame clones and lacks some. From that table come the V and J calls and clone size; the DNA was used to work out D and trimming. This sample has 150,000 to 200,000 clones; approximately 80% occur once, and the top ten carry roughly 0.91%. Germline V gene sequence: CDR1 SGHRS, CDR2 YFSETQ. J gave up 6 bases and V 0 bases, and 4 bases lay outside the gene matches. This CDR3 spans 14 amino acids.

The TCR originated in a man aged 55 to 69 with COVID-19, enrolled during active disease. The chain joins TRBV5-1 to TRBJ1-1, with 8 nucleotides matching TRBD1. The material sequenced was peripheral blood. The DNA for the CDR3 is TGCGCCAGCAGCTTGGCCGTGGACAGGGCTGAAGCTTTCTTT. Its translation is CASSLAVDRAEAFF.